The source of this T cell receptor beta chain is a study of T cells in Graves' hyperthyroidism and ophthalmopathy. General study results and limits: Ophthalmopathy was identified by the model a median 6.5 months ahead of onset. A model of 13 V-J features distinguished ophthalmopathy from stable hyperthyroidism.

Each diagnosis was grounded in clinical symptoms, serum thyroxine and TRAb, thyroid ultrasound, and orbital computed tomography. TCR beta CDR3 region amplification was performed from RNA transcripts. HTBI primers were the set used in a first-round RT-PCR of the TCR CDR3. TCRdb reprocessed the multiplex PCR reads via MiXCR and lists one record per CDR3 protein. The sample has approximately 590,000 distinct CDR3 sequences, 15% to 19% seen once. This clonotype has at least ten counts. Its antigen is not known. Germline assignment: CDR1 ENHRY and CDR2 SYGVKD. There are 13 residues in the CDR3. V dropped 7 bases and J dropped 1 base, with 10 bases sitting between them.

The receptor comes from a woman in her thirties with Graves' hyperthyroidism. The chain has TRBV10-3 and TRBJ1-1, with D possibly TRBD1 on 5 matching bases. Sequencing input: blood. CDR3 in amino acids: CAIKAGGNTEAFF. DNA for the CDR3: TGTGCCATCAAAGCTGGGGGGAACACTGAAGCTTTCTTT.